This T cell receptor (beta chain) emerged from a study of blood T cell repertoires in COVID-19. On the study more broadly: Sources were T cells, B-cell-depleted T cells, or PBMCs; the material itself was cDNA or gDNA.

Libraries were prepared by immunoSEQ multiplex PCR; TCRdb keeps only in-frame clonotypes and omits some of them. The sample lists 170,000 or so clones; approximately 91% were seen once. V was pared by 5 bases and J by 8 bases, with 5 bases of the junction left unmatched. CDR3 size: 13 residues. Germline V CDR1 and CDR2: SEHNR, FQNEAQ (reference sequence). This receptor was taken from a middle-aged man with acute or convalescent COVID-19. Material: peripheral blood. The chain links TRBV7-9 to TRBJ2-2; 7 positions agree with TRBD1. CDR3 DNA sequence: TGTGCCAGCAGCGCACAGGGGTCGGGGGAGCTGTTTTTT. This translates into CASSAQGSGELFF.